This entry lists 31 T cell receptor beta chains sequenced from one sample in a study of cytomegalovirus exposure and HLA in healthy donors. The PCR ran on 60 Vbeta and 13 Jbeta primers. TCRdb's table, derived via immunoSEQ multiplex PCR, lists solely in-frame clones and lacks some. Among 150,000 to 200,000 clones, about 80% were seen once, and the ten largest hold roughly 10%. Sequencing was performed on PBMCs. These TCRs come from a man between 18 and 29 years old in good health and CMV-seropositive.

The gene calls are TRBV7-2 and TRBJ2-1, with D possibly TRBD2 on 5 matching bases. From germline, CDR1 is SGHTA and CDR2 FQGNSA. This CDR3 region has 14 residues. V shed 3 bases and J shed 2 bases, with 8 bases lying between them. The CDR3, as DNA: TGTGCCAGCAGCTTGGGAGCCCCCTACAATGAGCAGTTCTTC. Amino acid sequence: CASSLGAPYNEQFF.

The chain uses TRBV27 and TRBJ2-1; D is unresolved. CDR1 is MNHEY and CDR2 is SMNVEV in the germline V gene (reference sequence). This CDR3 region has 14 residues. The V end was cut by 8 bases, the J end by 1 base, with 12 bases between. The CDR3 nucleotides are TGTGCCAGCTGGAGCCTGAGGTCCTACAATGAGCAGTTCTTC. Translating it yields CASWSLRSYNEQFF.

This rearrangement joins TRBV28 to TRBJ2-3; TRBD1 aligns across 11 bases. The V and J ends lost 6 bases and 8 bases, in that order; junction bases with no gene match: 4. CDR3 length: 13 amino acids. CDR1 MDHEN and CDR2 SYDVKM come from the germline V gene. CDR3 sequence reads: CASRGQGAATQYF. The CDR3 coding sequence is TGTGCCAGCAGAGGACAGGGGGCGGCTACGCAGTATTTT. Full variable domain (missing parts from reference TRBV28 and TRBJ2-3): DVKVTQSSRYLVKRTGEKVFLECVQDMDHENMFWYRQDPGLGLRLIYFSYDVKMKEKGDIPEGYSVSREKKERFSLILESASTNQTSMYLCASRGQGAATQYFGPGTRLTVL.

This chain uses TRBV2 with TRBJ2-2, with 7 bases fitting TRBD1. The CDR3 runs 16 residues. The germline V gene encodes CDR1 SNHLY and CDR2 FYNNEI. V trimming: 7 bases; J trimming: 3 bases; junction bases outside the gene matches: 11. Here the CDR3 DNA reads TGTGCCAGCACACTGCAGCCAGACAGGGACACCGGGGAGCTGTTTTTT. Encoded protein: CASTLQPDRDTGELFF.

CDR3 residues: CASSSGTVLQETQYF. The CDR3 nucleotides are TGTGCCAGCAGCTCCGGGACAGTCTTACAAGAGACCCAGTACTTC. V and J are TRBV7-9 and TRBJ2-5, with 7 nucleotides matching TRBD1. The ends lost 4 bases at V and 2 bases at J; junction bases unmatched: 7. The CDR3 loop spans 15 amino acids. Looked up from germline, CDR1 is SEHNR and CDR2 is FQNEAQ (reference sequence).

As regards this clone: No conserved phenylalanine or tryptophan ends this CDR3, so it is likely a read error. This chain joins TRBV14 and TRBJ1-6; no reliable D call. This CDR3 is 15 amino acids long. Trimming pared 3 bases from V and 0 bases from J, leaving 6 bases between. Germline V CDR1 and CDR2: SGHDN, FVKESK. For the CDR3, the DNA is TGTGCCAGCAGCCATGGGAGCTCCTATAATTCACCCCTCCACCTT. Translating gives CASSHGSSYNSPLHL.

This chain connects TRBV11-3 to TRBJ2-3; 9 bases align to TRBD1. The trim removed 5 bases at V and 2 bases at J, leaving 11 bases unmatched. From germline, CDR1 is SGHNT and CDR2 YENEEA. The CDR3 loop spans 17 amino acids. CDR3 DNA: TGTGCCAGCAGCAACGGACAGGGGCTAGGGGTCACAGATACGCAGTATTTT. This sequence encodes CASSNGQGLGVTDTQYF. Supplemented by reference TRBV11-3 and TRBJ2-3, the full variable domain reads EAGVVQSPRYKIIEKKQPVAFWCNPISGHNTLYWYLQNLGQGPELLIRYENEEAVDDSQLPKDRFSAERLKGVDSTLKIQPAELGDSAVYLCASSNGQGLGVTDTQYFGPGTRLTVL.

CDR3 sequence: CASTQGVGTGVLEQYF. In DNA form, the CDR3 reads TGTGCCAGCACCCAGGGGGTTGGGACAGGGGTTCTCGAGCAGTACTTC. V and J are TRBV7-8 and TRBJ2-7; TRBD1 agrees at 10 bases. Germline V gene sequence: CDR1 SGHVS, CDR2 FQNEAQ. This CDR3 is built from 16 residues. J lost 6 bases, V lost 7 bases, and 15 bases had no gene match. The full variable domain, completed using reference TRBV7-8 and TRBJ2-7, is GAGVSQSPRYKVAKRGQDVALRCDPISGHVSLFWYQQALGQGPEFLTYFQNEAQLDKSGLPSDRFFAERPEGSVSTLKIQRTQQEDSAVYLCASTQGVGTGVLEQYFGPGTRLTVT.

The V call is TRBV5-1, the J call TRBJ1-1; the D gene is possibly TRBD1 (5 bases). V was clipped by 3 bases and J by 5 bases, with 8 bases between them. Germline loops: CDR1 SGHRS, CDR2 YFSETQ. The CDR3 consists of 12 residues. CDR3 in amino acids: CASSWEGTEAFF. The CDR3, as DNA: TGCGCCAGCAGCTGGGAGGGGACTGAAGCTTTCTTT.

The V and J genes are TRBV27 and TRBJ2-1; 9 positions match TRBD1. V was pared by 4 bases and J by 4 bases, with 5 bases of the junction left unmatched. The germline V gene has CDR1 MNHEY and CDR2 SMNVEV (reference sequence). There are 15 residues in the CDR3. CDR3 sequence reads: CASSWTGDLYNEQFF. The CDR3 DNA reads as TGTGCCAGCAGTTGGACAGGGGACTTGTACAATGAGCAGTTCTTC.

This clone was seen more than once but under ten times. V gene TRBV28 combines with J gene TRBJ2-7; 9 bases align to TRBD1. The junction had 5 bases not matched to a gene; V was cut back by 4 bases and J by 4 bases. CDR3 size: 14 residues. Germline CDR1 reads MDHEN; CDR2 reads SYDVKM. Here the CDR3 reads CASSWNRGRYEQYF. CDR3 sequence (DNA): TGTGCCAGCAGTTGGAACAGGGGGCGGTACGAGCAGTACTTC.

The chain carries TRBV9 and TRBJ2-2; a possible D gene is TRBD2 (7 bases). The CDR3 covers 16 residues. Trimming shortened V by 4 bases and J by 4 bases, and 17 bases separated the two germline ends. Germline V gene data show CDR1 as SGDLS and CDR2 as YYNGEE. Here the CDR3 reads CASSPPVGGRTGELFF. CDR3 sequence (DNA): TGTGCCAGCAGCCCACCTGTGGGGGGGCGCACCGGGGAGCTGTTTTTT.

The chain carries TRBV15 and TRBJ1-2, with no clear D. CDR1 is LNHNV and CDR2 is YYDKDF in the germline V gene (reference sequence). The CDR3 consists of 13 residues. Trimming took 5 bases from V and 6 from J, leaving 13 bases between them. The CDR3, as DNA: TGTGCCACCAGCCTCCGGACTGTTGATGGCTACACCTTC. It encodes CATSLRTVDGYTF.

This clone was observed a handful of times. The chain couples TRBV5-5 to TRBJ1-1, with 8 bases identical to TRBD1. The trim removed 7 bases at V and 4 bases at J, leaving 9 bases unmatched. The CDR3 totals 14 residues. Germline assignment: CDR1 SGHKS and CDR2 YYEKEE (reference sequence). As DNA, the CDR3 is TGTGCCAGCGGATACAGGGGGGGAGGCACTGAAGCTTTCTTT. Amino acid sequence: CASGYRGGGTEAFF.

The chain employs TRBV5-5 and TRBJ2-7; no firm D call. The CDR3 extends over 15 amino acids. V was clipped by 0 bases and J by 2 bases, with 12 bases between them. Germline V gene data show CDR1 as SGHKS and CDR2 as YYEKEE (reference sequence). The CDR3 region has the DNA TGTGCCAGCAGCTTGGACCCCCTTGCAGCCTACGAGCAGTACTTC. It encodes CASSLDPLAAYEQYF.

The chain links TRBV5-1 to TRBJ2-2; TRBD2 might be the D (6 bases). The CDR3 contains 13 residues. Looked up from germline, CDR1 is SGHRS and CDR2 is YFSETQ. Trimming took 2 bases from V and 10 from J, leaving 12 bases between them. For the CDR3, the DNA is TGCGCCAGCAGCTTAGGCGGGGATATGGAGCTGTTTTTT. As protein: CASSLGGDMELFF. The variable domain in full, completed from reference TRBV5-1 and TRBJ2-2, reads KAGVTQTPRYLIKTRGQQVTLSCSPISGHRSVSWYQQTPGQGLQFLFEYFSETQRNKGNFPGRFSGRQFSNSRSEMNVSTLELGDSALYLCASSLGGDMELFFGEGSRLTVL.

The CDR3 loop is CASSFGTANTGELFF. The DNA of the CDR3 is TGTGCCAGCAGTTTCGGGACTGCGAACACCGGGGAGCTGTTTTTT. The chain links TRBV6-5 to TRBJ2-2; D is possibly TRBD2 (6 bases). The CDR3 runs to 15 residues. V was cut by 4 bases and J by 0 bases, with 9 bases left in between. Germline V gene data show CDR1 as MNHEY and CDR2 as SVGAGI.

This clone was picked up one time. The chain combines TRBV4-2 with TRBJ1-2; TRBD1 might be the D (5 bases). Per the germline V gene, CDR1 is LGHNA and CDR2 is YNFKEQ. The V end was cut by 2 bases, the J end by 12 bases, with 16 bases between. The CDR3 has 13 residues. The CDR3 region has the DNA TGTGCCAGCAGCCAAACCGACAGCGCCGTTCACACCTTC. Translating it yields CASSQTDSAVHTF.

CDR3 residues: CSVQTWGDGYTF. The CDR3, as DNA: TGCAGCGTCCAGACCTGGGGAGATGGCTACACCTTC. This chain connects TRBV29-1 to TRBJ1-2; D call uncertain. This CDR3 comprises 12 residues. V dropped 6 bases and J dropped 6 bases, with 14 bases sitting between them. Germline V gene data show CDR1 as SQVTM and CDR2 as ANQGSEA.

This clone has just a few counts. J is TRBJ2-6 and V is TRBV2, with D possibly matching TRBD2 (5 bases). CDR1 and CDR2 from the germline V gene are SNHLY and FYNNEI. This CDR3 has 16 amino acids. Trimming cost V 1 base and J 2 bases, with 9 bases left between them. The CDR3 reads CASSEEEAPGANVLTF. The DNA of the CDR3 is TGTGCCAGCAGTGAAGAGGAGGCTCCTGGGGCCAACGTCCTGACTTTC.

The V call is TRBV5-1, the J call TRBJ2-7, with D uncertain. The V and J ends lost 0 bases and 5 bases respectively, with 9 bases between them. Looked up from germline, CDR1 is SGHRS and CDR2 is YFSETQ. This CDR3 has 13 amino acids. CDR3 residues: CASSLAWAHEQYF. CDR3 DNA: TGCGCCAGCAGCTTGGCCTGGGCACACGAGCAGTACTTC.

V gene TRBV4-3 combines with J gene TRBJ2-1, with 10 bases lining up with TRBD2. The CDR3 has 17 amino acids. Trimming removed 1 base from V and 4 bases from J; junction bases left unmatched: 7. Germline-derived CDR1 and CDR2 are LGHNA and YSLEER. The CDR3 loop is CASSQASGTSDYNEQFF. CDR3 DNA sequence: TGCGCCAGCAGCCAAGCTAGTGGGACTAGCGATTACAATGAGCAGTTCTTC.

This chain connects TRBV20-1 to TRBJ2-3; the D gene is possibly TRBD1 (5 bases). V gave up 3 bases and J gave up 7 bases, with 8 bases separating them. This CDR3 is built from 11 residues. Germline lookup yields CDR1 DFQATT and CDR2 SNEGSKA (reference sequence). This CDR3 is CSARGPYTQYF. CDR3 nucleotides: TGCAGTGCTAGGGGGCCCTATACGCAGTATTTT.

The CDR3 protein is CASSQGGLAGGPGRETQYF. For the CDR3, the DNA is TGCGCCAGCAGCCAAGGGGGACTAGCGGGAGGGCCGGGGCGGGAGACCCAGTACTTC. This chain links TRBV4-3 with TRBJ2-5; TRBD2 agrees at 16 bases. The CDR3 length is 19 residues. The junction had 10 bases not matched to a gene; V was cut back by 1 base and J by 5 bases. Germline V gene data show CDR1 as LGHNA and CDR2 as YSLEER.

V is TRBV28 and J is TRBJ1-5; possible D gene TRBD1, 6 bases. Germline V gives CDR1 MDHEN, CDR2 SYDVKM. The CDR3 covers 14 residues. V was trimmed by 8 bases and J by 4 bases, leaving 15 bases between them. The CDR3 DNA reads as TGTGCCAGCGCCCGAGTCAGGGGAAATCAGCCCCAGCATTTT. Encoded protein: CASARVRGNQPQHF.

The V call is TRBV4-3, the J call TRBJ2-7, with TRBD1 identical over 8 bases. The J segment lost 4 bases and the V segment lost 0 bases, leaving 14 bases of the junction unmatched. Germline assignment: CDR1 LGHNA and CDR2 YSLEER. The CDR3 runs to 18 residues. Here the CDR3 DNA reads TGCGCCAGCAGCCAAGATCGAAGCGTGGGACAGGCCCCTTACGAGCAGTACTTC. As protein: CASSQDRSVGQAPYEQYF.

V and J are TRBV6-5 and TRBJ1-2; 8 nucleotides align to TRBD1. This CDR3 is 13 amino acids long. With 6 bases clipped from V and 8 bases from J, the junction kept 8 bases outside the gene matches. CDR1 and CDR2 (germline): MNHEY, SVGAGI. DNA of the CDR3: TGTGCCAGCAGCCCGACAGGGGATGGCGGCTACACCTTC. Encoded protein: CASSPTGDGGYTF.

This rearrangement joins TRBV10-2 to TRBJ1-5; D is ambiguous. CDR3 length equals 16 residues. The germline V gene has CDR1 WSHSY and CDR2 SAAADI. The ends were cut back, 6 bases at V and 0 bases at J, with 15 bases in the middle. CDR3 sequence: CASRPGSAHSNQPQHF. CDR3 DNA: TGCGCCAGCAGACCCGGGTCGGCTCATAGCAATCAGCCCCAGCATTTT.

The rearrangement uses TRBV11-2 and TRBJ1-4; TRBD1 matches at 7 bases. V was clipped by 6 bases and J by 6 bases; unmatched bases: 10. CDR3 length equals 15 residues. From germline, CDR1 is SGHAT and CDR2 FQNNGV. The DNA for the CDR3 is TGTGCCAGCAGGCAGTGGGGGACAGTGGATGAAAAACTGTTTTTT. Residues: CASRQWGTVDEKLFF.

V is TRBV6-1 and J is TRBJ2-7, with 7 bases matching TRBD1. V lost 5 bases to trimming and J lost 1 base; unmatched junction nucleotides: 2. This CDR3 is 13 amino acids long. Germline V gene sequence: CDR1 MNHNS, CDR2 SASEGT. The CDR3 sequence: CASSKDRSYEQYF. DNA for the CDR3: TGTGCCAGCAGTAAGGACAGGTCCTACGAGCAGTACTTC.

The J gene is TRBJ2-3, the V gene TRBV6-1, with no clear D. Germline CDR1 and CDR2: MNHNS and SASEGT. V lost 6 bases, J lost 2 bases, and 6 bases lay in between. The CDR3 totals 12 residues. Here the CDR3 reads CASRLDTDTQYF. The CDR3 bases are TGTGCCAGCAGATTAGACACAGATACGCAGTATTTT.